The 30 T cell receptor beta chains presented below share a single source sample, sequenced in a study of shared clonotypes between healthy human individuals. This table comes from immunoSEQ multiplex PCR, and its TCRdb copy is limited to in-frame clones, with some not included. The table lists about 2,500,000 clones, 85% to 95% of them singletons. Sequencing was carried out using naive CD4+ T cells sorted from blood. Subset of the sample: CD45RA+ positively selected. The receptors stem from a man between 18 and 35 years old in good health.

The chain joins TRBV6-6 to TRBJ1-5, with no clear D. Trimming removed 3 bases at V and 1 base at J, with 13 bases between. The CDR3 spans 16 residues. Germline V lookup: CDR1 MNHNY, CDR2 SVGAGI (reference sequence). In DNA, the CDR3 is TGTGCCAGCAGTTATTTCGCGGGCAGGAGCAATCAGCCCCAGCATTTT. Amino acids: CASSYFAGRSNQPQHF.

The CDR3 DNA reads TGTGCCAGCAGCCCGCGGAGGAGCTCCTATAATTCACCCCTCCACTTT. This codes for CASSPRRSSYNSPLHF. V is TRBV11-2 and J is TRBJ1-6; D remains unclear. V was shortened by 5 bases and J by 0 bases, with 11 bases between the two germline ends. Germline lookup yields CDR1 SGHAT and CDR2 FQNNGV. This CDR3 is built from 16 residues.

The chain carries TRBV10-3 and TRBJ1-1; 10 bases fit TRBD1. Germline V gives CDR1 ENHRY, CDR2 SYGVKD. This CDR3 region has 13 residues. Germline trimming cut 6 bases from V and 7 bases from J; bases unmatched to any gene: 5. CDR3 in DNA: TGTGCCATCAGGGGACAGGGGAGGGATGAAGCTTTCTTT. It codes for CAIRGQGRDEAFF.

The table lists this clone with a count of one. The V gene is TRBV6-5, the J gene TRBJ2-3, with 7 bases that match TRBD1. This CDR3 has 12 residues. The trim removed 5 bases at V and 6 bases at J, leaving 2 bases unmatched. CDR1 is MNHEY and CDR2 is SVGAGI in the germline V gene. The CDR3 is CASSATGDTQYF. DNA for the CDR3: TGTGCCAGCAGTGCGACAGGGGATACGCAGTATTTT.

V and J are TRBV6-1 and TRBJ1-2; 8 bases are shared with TRBD1. This CDR3 contains 14 residues. Germline CDR1 MNHNS, CDR2 SASEGT. After removal of 7 bases from V and 7 bases from J, the junction contained 11 bases not matched to a gene. The CDR3 region is CASIIDRGAGGYTF. DNA of the CDR3: TGTGCCAGCATTATCGACAGGGGCGCGGGTGGCTACACCTTC.

The genes are TRBV6-5 and TRBJ2-7; D perhaps matches TRBD1 (6 bases). The V gene's germline CDR1 is MNHEY and CDR2 SVGAGI. The CDR3 totals 14 residues. V was trimmed by 6 bases and J by 0 bases, leaving 12 bases between them. The DNA for the CDR3 is TGTGCCAGCAGAGATACAGGGAGCTCCTACGAGCAGTACTTC. Its protein product is CASRDTGSSYEQYF.

The chain has TRBV5-1 and TRBJ2-1, with 9 bases lining up with TRBD1. This CDR3 is built from 15 residues. J was trimmed by 2 bases and V by 3 bases; bases with no gene match: 3. Per germline, CDR1 SGHRS and CDR2 YFSETQ. CDR3 coding DNA: TGCGCCAGCAGCTGGGGGGACAGGGCCTACAATGAGCAGTTCTTC. It yields the protein CASSWGDRAYNEQFF. The full variable domain, completed using reference TRBV5-1 and TRBJ2-1, is KAGVTQTPRYLIKTRGQQVTLSCSPISGHRSVSWYQQTPGQGLQFLFEYFSETQRNKGNFPGRFSGRQFSNSRSEMNVSTLELGDSALYLCASSWGDRAYNEQFFGPGTRLTVL.

J is TRBJ2-1 and V is TRBV5-1, with TRBD2 matching 8 bases. V shed 3 bases, J shed 3 bases, and the junction held 8 bases outside the gene matches. The CDR3 runs 16 residues. Germline V gene data show CDR1 as SGHRS and CDR2 as YFSETQ. CDR3 in amino acids: CASSSGSGGNYNEQFF. For the CDR3, the DNA is TGCGCCAGCAGCTCGGGGAGCGGGGGCAACTACAATGAGCAGTTCTTC.

The CDR3 loop reads CASSIGPGGGYTF. CDR3 coding DNA: TGTGCCAGTAGTATTGGCCCAGGGGGCGGCTACACCTTC. The chain combines TRBV19 with TRBJ1-2; the match to TRBD1 covers 8 bases. The germline V gene has CDR1 LNHDA and CDR2 SQIVND (reference sequence). There are 13 residues in the CDR3. The V segment lost 3 bases and the J segment 8 bases; nucleotides outside the gene matches: 5.

V is TRBV9 and J is TRBJ1-6; 8 bases match TRBD1. J was trimmed by 7 bases and V by 7 bases; bases with no gene match: 10. This CDR3 is built from 15 residues. The germline V gene has CDR1 SGDLS and CDR2 YYNGEE. CDR3 in amino acids: CASGSLTGGNSPLHF. CDR3 in DNA: TGTGCCAGCGGCTCCCTAACAGGGGGGAATTCACCCCTCCACTTT.

As regards this clone: This specimen includes other DNA sequences encoding the same CDR3. This chain joins TRBV10-1 and TRBJ1-5; D may be TRBD1 (6 bases). Trimming stripped 2 bases from V and 6 bases from J, with 8 bases between. CDR1 is WNHNN and CDR2 is SYGVQD in the germline V gene (reference sequence). The CDR3 totals 13 residues. The CDR3 nucleotides read TGCGCCAGCAGTGAGGCGGGGGCTCAGCCCCAGCATTTT. This sequence encodes CASSEAGAQPQHF.

The chain couples TRBV18 to TRBJ1-6, with D possibly TRBD1 on 5 matching bases. V gave up 4 bases and J gave up 0 bases, with 10 bases separating them. From germline, CDR1 is KGHSH and CDR2 LQKENI. The CDR3 runs 16 residues. The CDR3 DNA follows: TGTGCCAGCTCACTTGCAGGGAGCTCCTATAATTCACCCCTCCACTTT. This gives the protein CASSLAGSSYNSPLHF.

This rearrangement joins TRBV5-4 to TRBJ2-5; D is unresolved. The V gene's germline CDR1 is SGHNT and CDR2 YYREEE (reference sequence). CDR3 length: 13 amino acids. The ends were cut back, 3 bases at V and 2 bases at J, with 8 bases in the middle. CDR3 in amino acids: CASSWYGQETQYF. The CDR3 DNA follows: TGTGCCAGCAGCTGGTATGGTCAAGAGACCCAGTACTTC.

This clone occurred once. The chain couples TRBV12-5 to TRBJ2-5, with D possibly TRBD2 on 5 matching bases. The germline V gene encodes CDR1 LGHNT and CDR2 FRNRAP. Trimming took 10 bases from V and 5 from J, leaving 17 bases between them. CDR3 size: 13 residues. Here the CDR3 reads CATSSGNAETQYF. The CDR3 region has the DNA TGTGCTACCTCTTCGGGGAATGCGGAGACCCAGTACTTC.

The chain couples TRBV14 to TRBJ2-1; D is ambiguous. The V end was cut by 4 bases, the J end by 10 bases, with 17 bases between. There are 14 residues in the CDR3. Per germline, CDR1 SGHDN and CDR2 FVKESK. CDR3 loop: CASSRWESLDEQFF. The CDR3 region has the DNA TGTGCCAGCAGCCGATGGGAAAGTTTGGACGAGCAGTTCTTC.

The CDR3 DNA reads TGTGCCACACAGGCAGGGGCCCTAAGCAATCAGCCCCAGCATTTT. It specifies CATQAGALSNQPQHF. The chain recombines TRBV15 with TRBJ1-5, with TRBD1 as a possible D gene (6 bases). Trimming left V 9 bases short and J 1 base short, with 16 bases between. In germline, CDR1 is LNHNV, CDR2 YYDKDF (reference sequence). This CDR3 comprises 15 residues.

In its sample, this clone was seen once. Other DNA sequences within the sample encode an identical CDR3. The rearrangement links TRBV5-6 to TRBJ1-5; D gene uncertain. This CDR3 contains 12 residues. From germline, CDR1 is SGHDT and CDR2 YYEEEE. The germline V and J ends were trimmed by 0 bases and 4 bases, with 2 bases remaining between them. The CDR3 DNA sequence: TGTGCCAGCAGCTTGGTAAATCAGCCCCAGCATTTT. It encodes CASSLVNQPQHF.

This chain connects TRBV5-1 to TRBJ2-2; 12 bases are shared with TRBD1. This CDR3 has 14 amino acids. The germline gives CDR1 SGHRS, CDR2 YFSETQ. Trimming removed 5 bases from V and 4 bases from J; junction bases left unmatched: 0. CDR3 nucleotide sequence: TGCGCCAGCAGGGGACAGGGGGCCACCGGGGAGCTGTTTTTT. Residues: CASRGQGATGELFF.

The genes are TRBV6-4 and TRBJ2-1; a weak D match, TRBD1 (5 bases). CDR1 is MRHNA, CDR2 SNTAGT, per germline. Trimming removed 0 bases at V and 9 bases at J, with 12 bases between. This CDR3 has 14 amino acids. CDR3 DNA sequence: TGTGCCAGCAGTGACTCTGGCAGGGTCGGTGAGCAGTTCTTC. It specifies CASSDSGRVGEQFF.

The rearrangement uses TRBV5-5 and TRBJ2-1, with 12 positions matching TRBD1. CDR3 length: 16 amino acids. Germline V gene sequence: CDR1 SGHKS, CDR2 YYEKEE (reference sequence). The ends lost 4 bases at V and 9 bases at J; junction bases unmatched: 11. CDR3 loop: CASSPTPGQGASEQFF. The CDR3 DNA reads as TGTGCCAGCAGCCCTACTCCGGGACAGGGGGCAAGTGAGCAGTTCTTC.

This rearrangement joins TRBV30 to TRBJ2-7; no firm D call. Germline V lookup: CDR1 GTSNPN, CDR2 SVGIG (reference sequence). The CDR3 is 12 amino acids. V lost 5 bases and J 4 bases, leaving 12 bases between the germline ends. CDR3 nucleotide sequence: TGTGCCTGGGTGCAGGTTGGTTACGAGCAGTACTTC. Protein: CAWVQVGYEQYF.

CDR3 in DNA: TGTGCCTGGAGTCAAACCGGGACAATGACGGGCTACACCTTC. The encoded protein is CAWSQTGTMTGYTF. The chain has TRBV30 and TRBJ1-2, with TRBD1 as a possible D gene (6 bases). Looked up from germline, CDR1 is GTSNPN and CDR2 is SVGIG (reference sequence). V lost 2 bases, J lost 8 bases, and 18 bases lay in between. The CDR3 length is 14 residues.

This chain connects TRBV2 to TRBJ2-3; D gene uncertain. CDR1 is SNHLY and CDR2 is FYNNEI in the germline V gene. V was trimmed by 5 bases and J by 7 bases, leaving 10 bases between them. CDR3 size: 12 residues. CDR3 bases: TGTGCCAGCAGTCGGGCCCTATATACGCAGTATTTT. Amino acid sequence: CASSRALYTQYF.

V and J are TRBV7-9 and TRBJ1-2; D is possibly TRBD1 (5 bases). Germline V CDR1 and CDR2: SEHNR, FQNEAQ (reference sequence). V lost 0 bases to trimming and J lost 1 base, with 6 bases between them. This CDR3 has 14 residues. CDR3 sequence (DNA): TGTGCCAGCAGCTTAGCGACAGTTAACTATGGCTACACCTTC. Translated: CASSLATVNYGYTF. The full variable domain, rest sourced from reference TRBV7-9 and TRBJ1-2, is DTGVSQNPRHKITKRGQNVTFRCDPISEHNRLYWYRQTLGQGPEFLTYFQNEAQLEKSRLLSDRFSAERPKGSFSTLEIQRTEQGDSAMYLCASSLATVNYGYTFGSGTRLTVV.

The rearrangement links TRBV15 to TRBJ2-4; 8 bases agree with TRBD2. CDR3 length: 16 residues. Trimming at V came to 1 base and at J to 5 bases, leaving 7 bases not matched to a gene. CDR1 LNHNV and CDR2 YYDKDF come from the germline V gene (reference sequence). CDR3 sequence: CATSRAGAGDQNIQYF. The CDR3 nucleotides are TGTGCCACCAGCAGAGCAGGAGCGGGGGACCAAAACATTCAGTACTTC.

This clone was observed a single time. This sequence joins TRBV18 and TRBJ2-7; no clear D gene. The CDR3 is 15 residues long. Deletions cut 0 bases from V and 0 bases from J, with 9 bases between. From germline, CDR1 is KGHSH and CDR2 LQKENI. The CDR3 region is CASSPPGSASYEQYF. Written as DNA, the CDR3 is TGTGCCAGCTCACCACCTGGCAGTGCCTCCTACGAGCAGTACTTC.

As concerns this clone: A read error may produce the germline difference seen at one junction end. The J gene is TRBJ2-1, the V gene TRBV20-1, with D hard to call. The CDR3 sequence is 11 residues long. CDR1 is DFQATT and CDR2 is SNEGSKA in the germline V gene (reference sequence). DNA of the CDR3: TGCAGTGCCAGAGAGGCGTCTGAGCAGTTCTTC. The encoded protein is CSAREASEQFF.

The V call is TRBV6-4, the J call TRBJ1-2, with 9 bases lining up with TRBD1. V was pared by 2 bases and J by 6 bases, with 4 bases of the junction left unmatched. Germline CDR1 reads MRHNA; CDR2 reads SNTAGT. This CDR3 region has 14 residues. CDR3 nucleotides: TGTGCCAGCAGTGACCCGGGGACAGGGAATGGCTACACCTTC. Translating it yields CASSDPGTGNGYTF.

This rearrangement joins TRBV29-1 to TRBJ2-1; D is possibly TRBD2 (6 bases). Between the trimmed V and J ends, which lost 0 bases and 0 bases, there was a span of 21 bases. This CDR3 is 19 amino acids long. The V gene's germline CDR1 is SQVTM and CDR2 ANQGSEA. CDR3 nucleotide sequence: TGCAGCGTTGAAGATAACGGTGTTCCGGGACTCCCCTCCTACAATGAGCAGTTCTTC. Its protein product is CSVEDNGVPGLPSYNEQFF.

This chain joins TRBV30 and TRBJ2-4, with D possibly TRBD1 on 6 matching bases. Germline lookup yields CDR1 GTSNPN and CDR2 SVGIG (reference sequence). The CDR3 contains 14 residues. CDR3 sequence: CAGRHRDGGYIQYF. CDR3 DNA sequence: TGTGCTGGAAGACACAGGGACGGTGGATACATTCAGTACTTC.